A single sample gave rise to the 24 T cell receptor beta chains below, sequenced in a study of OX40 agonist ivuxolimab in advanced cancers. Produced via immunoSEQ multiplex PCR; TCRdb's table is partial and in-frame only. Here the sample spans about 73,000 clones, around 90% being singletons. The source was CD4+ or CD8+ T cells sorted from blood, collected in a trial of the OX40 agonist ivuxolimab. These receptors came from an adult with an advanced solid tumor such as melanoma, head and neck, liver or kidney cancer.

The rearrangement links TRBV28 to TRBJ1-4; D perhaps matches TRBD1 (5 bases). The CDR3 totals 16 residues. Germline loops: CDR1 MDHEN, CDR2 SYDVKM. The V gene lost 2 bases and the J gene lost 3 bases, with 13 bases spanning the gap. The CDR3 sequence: CASSLGGAGPNEKLFF. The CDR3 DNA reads TGTGCCAGCAGTTTAGGAGGGGCCGGACCTAATGAAAAACTGTTTTTT.

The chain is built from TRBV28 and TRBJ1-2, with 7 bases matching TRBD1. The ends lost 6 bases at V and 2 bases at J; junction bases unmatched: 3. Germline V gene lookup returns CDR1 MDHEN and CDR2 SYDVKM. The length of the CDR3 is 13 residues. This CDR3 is CASRPGQNYGYTF. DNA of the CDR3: TGTGCCAGCAGACCGGGACAGAACTATGGCTACACCTTC.

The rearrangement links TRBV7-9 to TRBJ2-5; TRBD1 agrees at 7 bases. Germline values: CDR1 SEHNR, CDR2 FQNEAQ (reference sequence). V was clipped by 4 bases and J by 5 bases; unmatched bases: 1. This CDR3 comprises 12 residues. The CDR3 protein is CASSYRGETQYF. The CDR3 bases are TGTGCCAGCAGCTACAGGGGCGAGACCCAGTACTTC. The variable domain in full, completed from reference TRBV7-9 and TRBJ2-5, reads DTGVSQNPRHKITKRGQNVTFRCDPISEHNRLYWYRQTLGQGPEFLTYFQNEAQLEKSRLLSDRFSAERPKGSFSTLEIQRTEQGDSAMYLCASSYRGETQYFGPGTRLLVL.

CDR3 nucleotides: TGTGCCAGCAGCCCCAGGGTATACGAGCAGTACTTC. It translates to CASSPRVYEQYF. This chain links TRBV5-5 with TRBJ2-7; D possibly corresponds to TRBD1 (5 bases). V was clipped by 4 bases and J by 4 bases, with 9 bases between them. Germline V CDR1 and CDR2: SGHKS, YYEKEE (reference sequence). The CDR3 has 12 residues.

The CDR3 is CAWSLGQLYGYTF. In nucleotides, the CDR3 is TGTGCCTGGAGTTTGGGCCAGTTATATGGCTACACCTTC. The chain recombines TRBV30 with TRBJ1-2, with no clear D. V lost 2 bases to trimming and J lost 5 bases, with 12 bases between them. This CDR3 region has 13 residues. In germline, CDR1 is GTSNPN, CDR2 SVGIG (reference sequence).

The CDR3 sequence: CASRSDRSSGNTIYF. The CDR3 nucleotides are TGTGCCAGCAGATCTGACAGGTCCTCTGGAAACACCATATATTTT. The chain is built from TRBV7-9 and TRBJ1-3, with D possibly TRBD1 on 6 matching bases. V was trimmed by 6 bases and J by 0 bases, leaving 12 bases between them. This CDR3 has 15 residues. CDR1 and CDR2 (germline): SEHNR, FQNEAQ (reference sequence).

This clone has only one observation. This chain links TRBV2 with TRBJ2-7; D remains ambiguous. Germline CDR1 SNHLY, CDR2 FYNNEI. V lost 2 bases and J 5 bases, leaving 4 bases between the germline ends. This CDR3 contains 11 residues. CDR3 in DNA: TGTGCCAGCAGTGAATCCCACGAGCAGTACTTC. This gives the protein CASSESHEQYF.

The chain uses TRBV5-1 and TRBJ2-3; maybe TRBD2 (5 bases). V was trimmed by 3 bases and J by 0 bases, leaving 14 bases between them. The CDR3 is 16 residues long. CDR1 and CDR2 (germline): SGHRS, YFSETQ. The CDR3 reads CASSSSGRGSTDTQYF. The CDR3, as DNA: TGCGCCAGCAGCTCCTCTGGACGGGGTAGCACAGATACGCAGTATTTT.

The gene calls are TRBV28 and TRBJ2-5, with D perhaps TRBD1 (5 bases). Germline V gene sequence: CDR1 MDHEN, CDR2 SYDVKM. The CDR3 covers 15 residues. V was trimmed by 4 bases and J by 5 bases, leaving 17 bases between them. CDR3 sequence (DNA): TGTGCCAGCAGTTCATCCTCCAGGGTGGGGGAGACCCAGTACTTC. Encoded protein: CASSSSSRVGETQYF.

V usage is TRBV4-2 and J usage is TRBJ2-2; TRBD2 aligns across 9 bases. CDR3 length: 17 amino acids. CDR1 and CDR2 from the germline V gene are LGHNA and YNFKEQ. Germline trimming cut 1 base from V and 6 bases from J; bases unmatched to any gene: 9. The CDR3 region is CASSQVRVLAGPGELFF. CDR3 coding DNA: TGTGCCAGCAGCCAAGTACGGGTGCTAGCGGGACCCGGGGAGCTGTTTTTT.

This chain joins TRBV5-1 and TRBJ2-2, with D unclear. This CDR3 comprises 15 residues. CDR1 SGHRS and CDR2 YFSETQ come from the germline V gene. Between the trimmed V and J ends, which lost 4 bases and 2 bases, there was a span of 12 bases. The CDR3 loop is CASSQDTPNTGELFF. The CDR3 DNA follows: TGCGCCAGCAGCCAAGATACCCCTAACACCGGGGAGCTGTTTTTT.

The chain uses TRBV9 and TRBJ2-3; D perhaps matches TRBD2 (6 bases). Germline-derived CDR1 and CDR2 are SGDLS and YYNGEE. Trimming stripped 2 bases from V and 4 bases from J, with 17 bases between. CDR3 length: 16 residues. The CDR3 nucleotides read TGTGCCAGCAGCGTCTATGCCGGGGGTACGGCAGATACGCAGTATTTT. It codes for CASSVYAGGTADTQYF.

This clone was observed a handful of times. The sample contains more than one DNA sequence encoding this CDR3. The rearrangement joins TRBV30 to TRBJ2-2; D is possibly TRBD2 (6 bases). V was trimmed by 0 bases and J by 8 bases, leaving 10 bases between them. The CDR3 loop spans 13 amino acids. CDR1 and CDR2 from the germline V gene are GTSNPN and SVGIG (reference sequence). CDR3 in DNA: TGTGCCTGGAGTGTAAGGGCGGGAGGGGAGCTGTTTTTT. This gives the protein CAWSVRAGGELFF.

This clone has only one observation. The CDR3: CASSATGNGNTIYF. The CDR3 nucleotides are TGTGCCAGCAGTGCGACAGGGAATGGAAACACCATATATTTT. This chain links TRBV28 with TRBJ1-3; 7 nucleotides agree with TRBD1. V trimming: 5 bases; J trimming: 3 bases; junction bases outside the gene matches: 4. The CDR3 consists of 14 residues. Germline V lookup: CDR1 MDHEN, CDR2 SYDVKM.

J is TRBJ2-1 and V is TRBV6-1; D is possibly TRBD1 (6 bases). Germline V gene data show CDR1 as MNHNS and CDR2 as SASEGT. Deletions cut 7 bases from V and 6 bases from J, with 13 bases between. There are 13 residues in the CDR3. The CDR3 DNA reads TGTGCCAGCATCTCCGGGACAAGCAATGAGCAGTTCTTC. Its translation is CASISGTSNEQFF.

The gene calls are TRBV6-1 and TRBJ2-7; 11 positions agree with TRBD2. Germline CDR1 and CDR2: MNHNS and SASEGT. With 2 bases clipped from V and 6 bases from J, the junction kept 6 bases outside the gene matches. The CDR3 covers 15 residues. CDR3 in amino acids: CASSEIGLAGGEQYF. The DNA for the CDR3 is TGTGCCAGCAGTGAAATCGGGCTAGCGGGGGGCGAGCAGTACTTC.

The CDR3 loop reads CASSLARGTHNEQFF. The CDR3, as DNA: TGTGCCAGCAGCTTAGCGAGAGGGACACACAATGAGCAGTTCTTC. This sequence joins TRBV7-2 and TRBJ2-1, with D maybe TRBD1 (6 bases). CDR3 length: 15 residues. CDR1 and CDR2 (germline): SGHTA, FQGNSA. V gave up 0 bases and J gave up 5 bases, with 11 bases separating them.

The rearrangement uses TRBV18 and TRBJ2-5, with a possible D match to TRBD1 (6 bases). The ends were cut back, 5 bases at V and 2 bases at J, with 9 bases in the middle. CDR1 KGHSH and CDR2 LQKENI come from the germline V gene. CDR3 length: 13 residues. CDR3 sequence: CASSGGQQETQYF. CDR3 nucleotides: TGTGCCAGCTCAGGTGGACAGCAAGAGACCCAGTACTTC.

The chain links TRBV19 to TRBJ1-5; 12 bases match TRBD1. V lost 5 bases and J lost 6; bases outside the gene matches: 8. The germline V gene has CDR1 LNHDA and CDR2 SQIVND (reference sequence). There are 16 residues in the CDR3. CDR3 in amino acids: CASSPQGQGAGQPQHF. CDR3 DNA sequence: TGTGCCAGTAGTCCACAGGGACAGGGGGCAGGTCAGCCCCAGCATTTT. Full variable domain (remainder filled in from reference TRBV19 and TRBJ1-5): DGGITQSPKYLFRKEGQNVTLSCEQNLNHDAMYWYRQDPGQGLRLIYYSQIVNDFQKGDIAEGYSVSREKKESFPLTVTSAQKNPTAFYLCASSPQGQGAGQPQHFGDGTRLSIL.

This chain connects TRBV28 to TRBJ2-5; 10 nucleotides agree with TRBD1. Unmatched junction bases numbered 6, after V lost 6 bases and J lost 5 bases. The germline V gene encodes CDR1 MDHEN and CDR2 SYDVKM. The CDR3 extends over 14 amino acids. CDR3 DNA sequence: TGTGCCAGCAGGCCGACAGGGGGCATGGAGACCCAGTACTTC. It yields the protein CASRPTGGMETQYF.

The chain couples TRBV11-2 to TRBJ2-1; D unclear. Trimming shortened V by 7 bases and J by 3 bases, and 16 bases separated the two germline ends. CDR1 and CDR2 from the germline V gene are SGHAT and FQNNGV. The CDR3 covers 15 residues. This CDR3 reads CASNFGRFSYNEQFF. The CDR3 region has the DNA TGTGCCAGCAACTTTGGGCGCTTTAGCTACAATGAGCAGTTCTTC. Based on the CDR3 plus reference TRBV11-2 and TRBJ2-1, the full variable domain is EAGVAQSPRYKIIEKRQSVAFWCNPISGHATLYWYQQILGQGPKLLIQFQNNGVVDDSQLPKDRFSAERLKGVDSTLKIQPAKLEDSAVYLCASNFGRFSYNEQFFGPGTRLTVL.

In nucleotides, the CDR3 is TGTGCCAGCAGTTACTCGGGACAGACAAATTCACCCCTCCACTTT. Translated, it gives CASSYSGQTNSPLHF. The chain joins TRBV6-5 to TRBJ1-6, with 7 bases matching TRBD1. Germline loops: CDR1 MNHEY, CDR2 SVGAGI. This CDR3 is 15 amino acids long. V lost 0 bases and J lost 7; bases outside the gene matches: 3.

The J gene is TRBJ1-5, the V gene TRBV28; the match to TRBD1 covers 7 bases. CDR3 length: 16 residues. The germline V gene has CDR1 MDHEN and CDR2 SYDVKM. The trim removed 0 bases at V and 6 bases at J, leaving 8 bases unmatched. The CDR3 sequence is CASSLWSVPGGQPQHF. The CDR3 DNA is TGTGCCAGCAGTTTATGGAGCGTCCCAGGGGGTCAGCCCCAGCATTTT.

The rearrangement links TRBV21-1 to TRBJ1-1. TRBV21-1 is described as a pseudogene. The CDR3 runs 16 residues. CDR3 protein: CASSINLAHNRTEAFF. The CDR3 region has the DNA TGTGCCAGCAGTATTAACCTAGCTCACAATCGCACTGAAGCTTTCTTT.